The 20 T cell receptor beta chains in this list originate from one sample, sequenced in a study of T cell responses to AZD1222 COVID-19 vaccine. The data were produced by immunoSEQ multiplex PCR, yet TCRdb's version contains in-frame clones alone and is incomplete. The sample carries about 48,000 clones, 70% to 90% recorded once. Sequences were derived from peripheral blood, sampled 28 days after the second AZD1222 dose. Receptors were obtained from an adult who received the AZD1222 COVID-19 vaccine.

The chain carries TRBV28 and TRBJ2-4, with 11 bases identical to TRBD1. V trimming: 11 bases; J trimming: 5 bases; junction bases outside the gene matches: 17. The CDR3 runs to 17 residues. The V gene's germline CDR1 is MDHEN and CDR2 SYDVKM. The CDR3, as DNA: TGTGCCTATGGCAGAACCGGGACAGGGGGGACACAAAACATTCAGTACTTC. Translated, it gives CAYGRTGTGGTQNIQYF.

The chain carries TRBV10-3 and TRBJ2-3; 11 positions agree with TRBD2. Germline V gene lookup returns CDR1 ENHRY and CDR2 SYGVKD. The CDR3 totals 16 residues. J was trimmed by 4 bases and V by 7 bases; bases with no gene match: 10. For the CDR3, the DNA is TGTGCCATCATGGCTAGCGGGAGGACGGGTGCAGATACGCAGTATTTT. It specifies CAIMASGRTGADTQYF.

The chain joins TRBV24-1 to TRBJ1-3, with D uncertain. With 5 bases removed from V and 0 bases from J, the gap between germline ends came to 13 bases. CDR1 is KGHDR and CDR2 is SFDVKD in the germline V gene. This CDR3 contains 16 residues. Here the CDR3 DNA reads TGTGCCACCAGTGGCGACGGGGAGAGCTCTGGAAACACCATATATTTT. It encodes CATSGDGESSGNTIYF.

The chain uses TRBV9 and TRBJ1-1; 7 bases are a match to TRBD1. Germline-derived CDR1 and CDR2 are SGDLS and YYNGEE. V trimming: 4 bases; J trimming: 6 bases; junction bases outside the gene matches: 6. The CDR3 loop spans 13 amino acids. For the CDR3, the DNA is TGTGCCAGCAGCCCCAGGGGGAGAGCTGAAGCTTTCTTT. Encoded protein: CASSPRGRAEAFF.

The rearrangement links TRBV7-9 to TRBJ2-2; no clear D. The CDR3 length is 14 residues. The V gene lost 5 bases and the J gene lost 1 base, with 8 bases spanning the gap. Germline V gene data show CDR1 as SEHNR and CDR2 as FQNEAQ (reference sequence). The CDR3 spells CASSPAGNTGELFF. CDR3 nucleotide sequence: TGTGCCAGCAGCCCGGCCGGGAACACCGGGGAGCTGTTTTTT.

This clone was detected only a few times. V gene TRBV28 combines with J gene TRBJ1-4; D not resolved. The CDR3 is 14 amino acids. From germline, CDR1 is MDHEN and CDR2 SYDVKM. The V end lost 10 bases, the J end lost 0 bases, and 12 bases lay between the germline ends. Here the CDR3 DNA reads TGTGCCACAGACGCACTTACAACTAATGAAAAACTGTTTTTT. This codes for CATDALTTNEKLFF.

This chain uses TRBV24-1 with TRBJ2-1; 9 nucleotides agree with TRBD2. CDR3 length equals 16 residues. After removal of 5 bases from V and 8 bases from J, the junction contained 12 bases not matched to a gene. Germline-derived CDR1 and CDR2 are KGHDR and SFDVKD. The CDR3 nucleotides read TGTGCCACCAGTGGGGGGTGGGCTAGCGGGACGGATGAGCAGTTCTTC. As protein: CATSGGWASGTDEQFF.

This chain links TRBV24-1 with TRBJ2-3, with D perhaps matching TRBD2 (6 bases). Trimming pared 5 bases from V and 3 bases from J, leaving 8 bases between. The CDR3 is 13 residues long. The germline CDR1 and CDR2 sequences are KGHDR and SFDVKD. The chain's CDR3 is CATSGGTTDTQYF. The DNA of the CDR3 is TGTGCCACCAGTGGCGGGACGACAGATACGCAGTATTTT.

The chain combines TRBV7-3 with TRBJ2-1; D tentatively fits TRBD1 or TRBD2 (5 bases each). In germline, CDR1 is SGHTA, CDR2 FQGTGA. V was trimmed by 2 bases and J by 9 bases, leaving 14 bases between them. This CDR3 has 14 amino acids. The CDR3 sequence: CASSLSSLGGEQFF. The CDR3 bases are TGTGCCAGCAGCTTATCCTCTCTTGGGGGTGAGCAGTTCTTC.

The CDR3 nucleotides are TGTGCCAGCAGCCAAACAAGGTTTGATGGCTACACCTTC. It translates to CASSQTRFDGYTF. This chain uses TRBV12-3 or TRBV12-4 with TRBJ1-2; D unclear. The CDR3 length is 13 residues. Trimming took 6 bases from V and 6 from J, leaving 14 bases between them.

V and J are TRBV5-4 and TRBJ2-2, with 9 bases matching TRBD1. CDR3 length: 16 amino acids. The V and J ends lost 4 bases and 4 bases, in that order; junction bases with no gene match: 8. The germline CDR1 and CDR2 sequences are SGHNT and YYREEE (reference sequence). CDR3 DNA: TGTGCCAGCAGCCCAAGGGACAGGGCCATCACCGGGGAGCTGTTTTTT. This translates into CASSPRDRAITGELFF.

This chain joins TRBV21-1 and TRBJ2-7. TRBV21-1 is a listed pseudogene. The CDR3 is made up of 15 amino acids. DNA for the CDR3: TGTGCCAGCAGCGGGCTGGGGACGGAGTCCTACGAGCAGTACTTC. Translating it yields CASSGLGTESYEQYF.

The rearrangement links TRBV5-1 to TRBJ2-1; 7 nucleotides align to TRBD2. Germline CDR1 and CDR2: SGHRS and YFSETQ. J gave up 2 bases and V 0 bases, and 8 bases lay outside the gene matches. The CDR3 has 17 amino acids. The CDR3 bases are TGCGCCAGCAGCTTGGATATCGCAGCGGGGACCTACAATGAGCAGTTCTTC. Its protein is CASSLDIAAGTYNEQFF.

The chain has TRBV5-6 and TRBJ2-7; D perhaps matches TRBD2 (5 bases). The CDR3 spans 12 residues. Germline lookup yields CDR1 SGHDT and CDR2 YYEEEE. V gave up 9 bases and J gave up 1 base, with 11 bases separating them. CDR3 sequence reads: CATGRASYEQYF. The CDR3 DNA reads TGTGCCACCGGGCGGGCGTCCTACGAGCAGTACTTC.

This clone has more than one count but fewer than ten. The V call is TRBV19, the J call TRBJ2-2, with TRBD2 identical over 8 bases. After removal of 6 bases from V and 6 bases from J, the junction contained 6 bases not matched to a gene. The CDR3 extends over 14 amino acids. From germline, CDR1 is LNHDA and CDR2 SQIVND (reference sequence). The CDR3 nucleotides are TGTGCCAGTAGCCGGGGGGGCTACTCCGGGGAGCTGTTTTTT. Translation: CASSRGGYSGELFF.

The chain uses TRBV19 and TRBJ1-1; D may be TRBD1 (6 bases). Trimming took off 2 bases at V and 4 bases at J, with 14 bases between the two ends. This CDR3 has 15 amino acids. Per germline, CDR1 LNHDA and CDR2 SQIVND (reference sequence). CDR3 loop: CASSIFGGPGTEAFF. The DNA for the CDR3 is TGTGCCAGTAGTATATTCGGGGGGCCCGGCACTGAAGCTTTCTTT.

This clone was seen just once. This sequence joins TRBV13 and TRBJ2-2; 8 bases map to TRBD2. The CDR3 has 16 residues. Losses at the gene ends were 0 bases for V and 0 bases for J; bases not matched to a gene: 0. CDR1 and CDR2 from the germline V gene are PRHDT and FYEKMQ (reference sequence). CDR3 DNA sequence: TGTGCCAGCAGCTTAGGACTAGCGGCGAACACCGGGGAGCTGTTTTTT. Its protein is CASSLGLAANTGELFF.

V and J are TRBV7-2 and TRBJ2-7; 7 nucleotides agree with TRBD1. This CDR3 spans 15 amino acids. Germline loops: CDR1 SGHTA, CDR2 FQGNSA. The trim removed 2 bases at V and 0 bases at J, leaving 4 bases unmatched. CDR3 sequence reads: CASSLLGQASYEQYF. CDR3 DNA sequence: TGTGCCAGCAGCTTATTAGGACAGGCCTCCTACGAGCAGTACTTC.

This chain joins TRBV7-2 and TRBJ2-7, with D unresolved. There are 14 residues in the CDR3. Trimming removed 0 bases from V and 5 bases from J, with 11 bases in between. Germline V gene sequence: CDR1 SGHTA, CDR2 FQGNSA. CDR3: CASSLAGRMHEQYF. CDR3 coding DNA: TGTGCCAGCAGCTTAGCGGGAAGAATGCACGAGCAGTACTTC.

This sequence joins TRBV24-1 and TRBJ2-2, with 15 bases matching TRBD2. The CDR3 has 19 residues. CDR1 KGHDR and CDR2 SFDVKD come from the germline V gene. The V and J ends lost 3 bases and 7 bases, in that order; junction bases with no gene match: 11. The CDR3 reads CATSDPGLAGGPLDGELFF. The CDR3 region has the DNA TGTGCCACCAGTGATCCGGGACTAGCGGGAGGACCGCTGGACGGGGAGCTGTTTTTT.